This T cell receptor (beta chain) was documented in a study of blood T cell repertoires in COVID-19. Study overall: From the United States, Italy and Spain came samples of acute and convalescent COVID-19.

The CDR3 length is 13 residues. Germline assignment: CDR1 SGHAT and CDR2 FQDESV (reference sequence). With 5 bases clipped from V and 10 bases from J, the junction kept 10 bases outside the gene matches. Original data processing: How many nucleated cells were present was estimated from reference gene primer amplification. Produced via immunoSEQ multiplex PCR; TCRdb's table is partial and in-frame only. The D gene and trimming were derived from the DNA, and the V and J assignments and clone size from that table. The table records 30,000 to 45,000 clones, 65% to 85% of them present only once. This rearrangement joins TRBV11-1 to TRBJ1-1; 7 positions match TRBD1. This receptor was obtained from a man older than 75 with active or convalescent COVID-19. Sequencing was performed on peripheral blood. The CDR3 bases are TGTGCCAGCAGCACCCGACAGGGTCTGGTAGCTTTCTTT. Encoded protein: CASSTRQGLVAFF. The entire variable domain, with the rest obtained from reference TRBV11-1 and TRBJ1-1, is as follows: EAEVAQSPRYKITEKSQAVAFWCDPISGHATLYWYRQILGQGPELLVQFQDESVVDDSQLPKDRFSAERLKGVDSTLKIQPAELGDSAMYLCASSTRQGLVAFFGQGTRLTVV.